Presented here are 19 T cell receptor beta chains from one specimen sequenced in a study of blood T cell repertoires in COVID-19. Assay used: immunoSEQ multiplex PCR; TCRdb lists only in-frame clones, some missing. The sample consists of roughly 410,000 clones, approximately 87% of them appearing once. Sequenced input: peripheral blood. Receptor source: a woman aged 60-70 years with COVID-19, enrolled during active disease.

This chain joins TRBV14 and TRBJ1-2; 10 bases match TRBD1. CDR3 length equals 17 residues. Germline CDR1 reads SGHDN; CDR2 reads FVKESK. Trimming at V came to 3 bases and at J to 2 bases, leaving 9 bases not matched to a gene. CDR3 sequence: CASSHRGQGLSNYGYTF. CDR3 bases: TGTGCCAGCAGCCATCGGGGACAGGGGTTGTCGAACTATGGCTACACCTTC.

A few counts support this clone. The rearrangement joins TRBV25-1 to TRBJ1-1; 8 nucleotides match TRBD1. Germline V gene sequence: CDR1 MGHDK, CDR2 SYGVNS. J lost 7 bases, V lost 8 bases, and 6 bases had no gene match. This CDR3 is 12 amino acids long. CDR3 DNA sequence: TGTGCCAGCTCCTTGGGGACAGGTGAAGCTTTCTTT. This gives the protein CASSLGTGEAFF.

The chain links TRBV2 to TRBJ2-3; possibly TRBD1 for D (6 bases). The CDR3 runs 13 residues. The V end was cut by 5 bases, the J end by 5 bases, with 11 bases between. CDR1 and CDR2 from the germline V gene are SNHLY and FYNNEI. CDR3 nucleotides: TGTGCCAGCAGTCAATTAGGGGGAGATACGCAGTATTTT. Translation: CASSQLGGDTQYF.

This chain connects TRBV2 to TRBJ1-5; unclear D gene. Germline assignment: CDR1 SNHLY and CDR2 FYNNEI. V was trimmed by 6 bases and J by 4 bases, leaving 13 bases between them. This CDR3 is built from 14 residues. In DNA, the CDR3 is TGTGCCAGCAGGGCCAGCGGTGCTAATCAGCCCCAGCATTTT. As protein: CASRASGANQPQHF.

This rearrangement joins TRBV15 to TRBJ2-3; 7 bases are shared with TRBD2. The V and J ends lost 1 base and 1 base, in that order; junction bases with no gene match: 5. Germline CDR1 LNHNV, CDR2 YYDKDF (reference sequence). The CDR3 totals 16 residues. The CDR3 DNA sequence: TGTGCCACCAGCAGAGGGGCGGGGGTCGGCACAGATACGCAGTATTTT. This gives the protein CATSRGAGVGTDTQYF.

The CDR3 reads CASMDRGLYYGYTF. CDR3 nucleotide sequence: TGTGCCAGCATGGACAGGGGGCTTTACTATGGCTACACCTTC. This chain uses TRBV6-5 with TRBJ1-2; 11 nucleotides match TRBD1. The CDR3 runs 14 residues. Germline V gives CDR1 MNHEY, CDR2 SVGAGI. V was clipped by 7 bases and J by 3 bases; unmatched bases: 4.

The rearrangement uses TRBV19 and TRBJ2-1; 9 nucleotides align to TRBD1. Germline V gene data show CDR1 as LNHDA and CDR2 as SQIVND (reference sequence). Trimming took 5 bases from V and 8 from J; bases not matched to a gene: 10. The CDR3 consists of 15 residues. CDR3 nucleotides: TGTGCCAGTAGTGCCCCGGACAGGGGATCGGATGAGCAGTTCTTC. It is translated as CASSAPDRGSDEQFF.

The gene calls are TRBV28 and TRBJ1-5; weak D call: TRBD1 (6 bases). CDR1 is MDHEN, CDR2 SYDVKM, per germline. CDR3 length: 14 amino acids. V lost 2 bases to trimming and J lost 5 bases, with 10 bases between them. The CDR3 DNA sequence: TGTGCCAGCAGTTTACGGGGGGCGGATCAGCCCCAGCATTTT. It specifies CASSLRGADQPQHF. The full variable domain, its missing parts supplied by reference TRBV28 and TRBJ1-5, is DVKVTQSSRYLVKRTGEKVFLECVQDMDHENMFWYRQDPGLGLRLIYFSYDVKMKEKGDIPEGYSVSREKKERFSLILESASTNQTSMYLCASSLRGADQPQHFGDGTRLSIL.

The chain links TRBV29-1 to TRBJ2-1, with 7 positions matching TRBD1. The CDR3 covers 15 residues. V was pared by 3 bases and J by 0 bases, with 5 bases of the junction left unmatched. Germline V CDR1 and CDR2: SQVTM, ANQGSEA. CDR3 coding DNA: TGCAGCGTTGATCCCGGGACAGCCTCCTACAATGAGCAGTTCTTC. It is translated as CSVDPGTASYNEQFF.

This clone was seen a few times. This chain joins TRBV7-3 and TRBJ2-2, with TRBD2 matching over 7 bases. CDR3 size: 12 residues. CDR1 is SGHTA and CDR2 is FQGTGA in the germline V gene. The DNA for the CDR3 is TGTGCAAAAATGGGGAGGGCCGGGGAGCTGTTTTTT. Its translation: CAKMGRAGELFF. Drawing the rest from reference TRBV7-3 and TRBJ2-2, the complete variable domain is GAGVSQTPSNKVTEKGKYVELRCDPISGHTALYWYRQSLGQGPEFLIYFQGTGAADDSGLPNDRFFAVRPEGSVSTLKIQRTERGDSAVYLCAKMGRAGELFFGEGSRLTVL.

Only one count was recorded for this clone. The V and J genes are TRBV24-1 and TRBJ2-7; a possible D gene is TRBD1 (5 bases). The V end was cut by 9 bases, the J end by 0 bases, with 8 bases between. The CDR3 loop spans 12 amino acids. Germline CDR1 and CDR2: KGHDR and SFDVKD. CDR3 DNA sequence: TGTGCCACCGCGGACACCTCCTACGAGCAGTACTTC. As protein: CATADTSYEQYF.

V usage is TRBV5-5 and J usage is TRBJ1-1; TRBD1 aligns across 8 bases. Germline CDR1 SGHKS, CDR2 YYEKEE (reference sequence). This CDR3 contains 14 residues. The J segment lost 5 bases and the V segment lost 5 bases, leaving 8 bases of the junction unmatched. CDR3 residues: CASRPGQGGTEAFF. CDR3 DNA: TGTGCCAGCAGGCCAGGACAGGGCGGAACTGAAGCTTTCTTT. Full variable domain (rest looked up from reference TRBV5-5 and TRBJ1-1): DAGVTQSPTHLIKTRGQQVTLRCSPISGHKSVSWYQQVLGQGPQFIFQYYEKEERGRGNFPDRFSARQFPNYSSELNVNALLLGDSALYLCASRPGQGGTEAFFGQGTRLTVV.

V is TRBV24-1 and J is TRBJ2-3, with a weak D call TRBD2 (5 bases). The germline V gene has CDR1 KGHDR and CDR2 SFDVKD. Trimming shortened V by 2 bases and J by 0 bases, and 11 bases separated the two germline ends. The CDR3 sequence is 16 residues long. The CDR3 DNA reads TGTGCCACCAGTGATTCCGGCGGGCCTAGCACAGATACGCAGTATTTT. This translates into CATSDSGGPSTDTQYF.

The rearrangement joins TRBV29-1 to TRBJ2-7, with TRBD1 identical over 12 bases. J lost 3 bases, V lost 7 bases, and 10 bases had no gene match. The CDR3 covers 15 residues. Looked up from germline, CDR1 is SQVTM and CDR2 is ANQGSEA. The CDR3 region is CSAGKGTGGFYEQYF. CDR3 coding DNA: TGCAGCGCCGGGAAAGGGACAGGGGGCTTCTACGAGCAGTACTTC.

The chain links TRBV5-4 to TRBJ2-1; 7 bases align to TRBD2. This CDR3 has 16 residues. The germline V gene has CDR1 SGHNT and CDR2 YYREEE (reference sequence). V lost 1 base and J lost 6; bases outside the gene matches: 10. CDR3 protein: CASSLSIGPGGNEQFF. The CDR3 region has the DNA TGTGCCAGCAGCTTGAGTATCGGTCCGGGGGGCAATGAGCAGTTCTTC.

The gene calls are TRBV4-1 and TRBJ1-3; 10 bases are a match to TRBD1. The CDR3 has 17 amino acids. J lost 7 bases, V lost 3 bases, and 12 bases had no gene match. CDR1 MGHRA and CDR2 YSYEKL come from the germline V gene. CDR3 region: CASSQGSTGGVWNTIYF. Written as DNA, the CDR3 is TGCGCCAGCAGCCAGGGATCGACAGGGGGCGTTTGGAACACCATATATTTT.

The rearrangement uses TRBV27 and TRBJ1-5; 10 nucleotides align to TRBD1. The CDR3 sequence is 15 residues long. Germline trimming cut 4 bases from V and 2 bases from J; bases unmatched to any gene: 2. The germline CDR1 and CDR2 sequences are MNHEY and SMNVEV (reference sequence). CDR3 nucleotides: TGTGCCAGCAGTTATGGGACAGGGGGCAATCAGCCCCAGCATTTT. This translates into CASSYGTGGNQPQHF.

The chain links TRBV5-1 to TRBJ2-7; a weak D match, TRBD2 (5 bases). The CDR3 loop spans 14 amino acids. Germline values: CDR1 SGHRS, CDR2 YFSETQ. The V gene lost 4 bases and the J gene lost 0 bases, with 11 bases spanning the gap. This CDR3 is CASSPAGYSYEQYF. CDR3 DNA: TGCGCCAGCAGCCCGGCGGGTTACTCCTACGAGCAGTACTTC. Looking up the rest from reference TRBV5-1 and TRBJ2-7 gives the full variable domain: KAGVTQTPRYLIKTRGQQVTLSCSPISGHRSVSWYQQTPGQGLQFLFEYFSETQRNKGNFPGRFSGRQFSNSRSEMNVSTLELGDSALYLCASSPAGYSYEQYFGPGTRLTVT.

In nucleotides, the CDR3 is TGTGCCAGCAGCTTGGGGGCGCTAGCGGGGGGCAACCAAGAGACCCAGTACTTC. The encoded protein is CASSLGALAGGNQETQYF. V is TRBV5-4 and J is TRBJ2-5, with 11 nucleotides matching TRBD2. Germline V CDR1 and CDR2: SGHNT, YYREEE (reference sequence). The CDR3 covers 18 residues. Trimming took 0 bases from V and 0 from J; bases not matched to a gene: 7. Full variable domain (outside the CDR3, taken from reference TRBV5-4 and TRBJ2-5): ETGVTQSPTHLIKTRGQQVTLRCSSQSGHNTVSWYQQALGQGPQFIFQYYREEENGRGNFPPRFSGLQFPNYSSELNVNALELDDSALYLCASSLGALAGGNQETQYFGPGTRLLVL.